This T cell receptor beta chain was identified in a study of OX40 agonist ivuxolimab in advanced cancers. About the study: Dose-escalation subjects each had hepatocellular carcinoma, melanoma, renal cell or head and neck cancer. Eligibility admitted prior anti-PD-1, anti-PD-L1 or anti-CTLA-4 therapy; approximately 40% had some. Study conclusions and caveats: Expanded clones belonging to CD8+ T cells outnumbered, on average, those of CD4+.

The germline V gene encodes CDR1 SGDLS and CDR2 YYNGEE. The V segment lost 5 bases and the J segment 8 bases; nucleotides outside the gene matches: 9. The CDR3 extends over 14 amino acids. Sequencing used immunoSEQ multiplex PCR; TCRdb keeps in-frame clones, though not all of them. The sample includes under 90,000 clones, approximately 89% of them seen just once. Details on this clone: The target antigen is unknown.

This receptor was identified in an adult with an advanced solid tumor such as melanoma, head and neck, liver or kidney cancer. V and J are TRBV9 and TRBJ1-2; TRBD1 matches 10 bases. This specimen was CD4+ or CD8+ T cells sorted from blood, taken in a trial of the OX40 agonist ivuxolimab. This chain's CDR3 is CASRRTGGIGGYTF. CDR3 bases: TGTGCCAGCAGGAGGACAGGGGGAATAGGCGGCTACACCTTC.